This T cell receptor (beta chain) originates from a study of T cells after yellow fever vaccination. Looking at the study overall: Libraries from low-cell-number fractions were prepared with the SMART-Seq v4 Ultra Low Input RNA kit. Findings and caveats of the study: Primary-vaccination clones mostly resurfaced post-booster (around 96% CD4, 85% to 90% CD8).

There are a few counts of this clonotype. The antigen remains unidentified. In making TCR cDNA, 5'RACE template switching added a universal primer site and UMIs to it. Each CDR3 protein gets one entry after TCRdb re-called the 5' RACE reads with MiXCR. Of under 700,000 distinct CDR3 sequences in the sample, 17% were seen once. With V trimmed by 5 bases and J by 5 bases, 12 bases remained unmatched. Germline V gene sequence: CDR1 DFQATT, CDR2 SNEGSKA (reference sequence). The CDR3 has 15 amino acids. Sequencing was performed on PBMCs, taken roughly 5 days after the first yellow fever vaccination. The J gene is TRBJ1-3, the V gene TRBV20-1, with TRBD1 matching 7 bases. The sequence derives from a man aged 18 to 29 who received the YFV17D yellow fever vaccine. The chain's CDR3 is CSAGPRQGDRNTIYF. CDR3 bases: TGCAGTGCTGGTCCGCGGCAGGGGGATAGAAACACCATATATTTT.